The 10 T cell receptor beta chains below come from one sample, sequenced in a study of T cells in localized non-small cell lung cancer. Some clones are missing from TCRdb's copy, which holds only in-frame ones; the method was immunoSEQ multiplex PCR. The table has around 23,000 clones, 90% seen once. The specimen was peripheral blood, collected before any cancer treatment. These receptor sequences come from a woman between 40 and 69 years old with stage I lung adenocarcinoma.

The V gene is TRBV7-2, the J gene TRBJ2-3, with 10 bases that match TRBD2. CDR3 length: 15 residues. In germline, CDR1 is SGHTA, CDR2 FQGNSA. V was pared by 8 bases and J by 5 bases, with 10 bases of the junction left unmatched. DNA for the CDR3: TGTGCCAGCCGCCGCCCTAGCGGGAGTCGAGATACGCAGTATTTT. Protein: CASRRPSGSRDTQYF.

The V and J genes are TRBV27 and TRBJ2-2; 9 bases map to TRBD2. V lost 4 bases and J lost 3; bases outside the gene matches: 9. The CDR3 consists of 17 residues. Germline V gene sequence: CDR1 MNHEY, CDR2 SMNVEV (reference sequence). The CDR3 DNA reads TGTGCCAGCAGTTATGCATCGGGCGGGAGGGACACCGGGGAGCTGTTTTTT. Translated, it gives CASSYASGGRDTGELFF.

The chain uses TRBV29-1 and TRBJ1-1; D unclear. V was clipped by 1 base and J by 6 bases, with 3 bases between them. Looked up from germline, CDR1 is SQVTM and CDR2 is ANQGSEA. CDR3 length: 10 residues. In DNA form, the CDR3 reads TGCAGCGTTGAAGGTCCTGAAGCTTTCTTT. It yields the protein CSVEGPEAFF.

The CDR3 DNA reads TGTGCCAGCAGCATAAACAGGGGGCACGTGGAGACCCAGTACTTC. Translating gives CASSINRGHVETQYF. The chain combines TRBV7-2 with TRBJ2-5; 9 positions match TRBD1. Per germline, CDR1 SGHTA and CDR2 FQGNSA. The CDR3 covers 15 residues. The V segment lost 5 bases and the J segment 5 bases; nucleotides outside the gene matches: 9.

The chain uses TRBV28 and TRBJ2-6; D might be TRBD1 (6 bases). V lost 2 bases to trimming and J lost 0 bases, with 14 bases between them. CDR1 is MDHEN, CDR2 SYDVKM, per germline. The CDR3 consists of 18 residues. The CDR3 region has the DNA TGTGCCAGCAGTTTAGCAGGGGTGCAGTACTCTGGGGCCAACGTCCTGACTTTC. It specifies CASSLAGVQYSGANVLTF.

The V call is TRBV30, the J call TRBJ2-7; no firm D call. Per the germline V gene, CDR1 is GTSNPN and CDR2 is SVGIG (reference sequence). The V end lost 5 bases, the J end lost 2 bases, and 10 bases lay between the germline ends. The CDR3 covers 12 residues. CDR3 coding DNA: TGTGCCTGGGGCACAGCTACCTACGAGCAGTACTTC. Translated, it gives CAWGTATYEQYF.

This chain connects TRBV27 to TRBJ1-2, with 7 bases that match TRBD1. The junction had 8 bases not matched to a gene; V was cut back by 6 bases and J by 7 bases. This CDR3 contains 13 residues. The germline CDR1 and CDR2 sequences are MNHEY and SMNVEV (reference sequence). The CDR3 coding sequence is TGTGCCAGCAGGAGACTAACAGGGGCTGGCTACACCTTC. Translating it yields CASRRLTGAGYTF.

The CDR3 coding sequence is TGTGCCAGCAGTTTAACGTCAGGGAACACTGAAGCTTTCTTT. It is translated as CASSLTSGNTEAFF. V is TRBV27 and J is TRBJ1-1; the D is unclear. Germline CDR1 reads MNHEY; CDR2 reads SMNVEV (reference sequence). The germline V and J ends were trimmed by 2 bases and 1 base, with 8 bases remaining between them. This CDR3 has 14 amino acids.

V and J are TRBV4-2 and TRBJ2-7, with D tentatively TRBD2 (5 bases). CDR3 length equals 15 residues. Deletions cut 0 bases from V and 2 bases from J, with 11 bases between. Looked up from germline, CDR1 is LGHNA and CDR2 is YNFKEQ. DNA for the CDR3: TGTGCCAGCAGCCAAGACCGGGGTTCCCCCTACGAGCAGTACTTC. Protein product: CASSQDRGSPYEQYF.

The chain joins TRBV5-6 to TRBJ2-7; tentatively, D is TRBD1 (6 bases). This CDR3 has 16 residues. CDR1 and CDR2 (germline): SGHDT, YYEEEE. Trimming took off 0 bases at V and 1 base at J, with 14 bases between the two ends. The CDR3 reads CASSLAYSGQSYEQYF. In DNA form, the CDR3 reads TGTGCCAGCAGCTTGGCCTACTCCGGACAGTCCTACGAGCAGTACTTC.